These T cell receptor beta chains were read from a single sample in a study of cytomegalovirus exposure and HLA in healthy donors. Libraries were prepared by immunoSEQ multiplex PCR; TCRdb keeps only in-frame clonotypes and omits some of them. The record lists 50,000 to 70,000 clones, of which the ten most abundant hold roughly 9.6%. Source material: PBMCs. These receptors were collected from a man over 45 in good health and CMV-seropositive. Both conserved end residues are part of each CDR3. D genes are given only for firm matches.

-	TRBV2	TRBJ1-5	CASNLGANQPQHF	TGTGCCAGCAACCTAGGAGCCAATCAGCCCCAGCATTTT
TRBD2	TRBV5-1	TRBJ2-7	CASSLTSGSSYEQYF	TGCGCCAGCAGCTTGACTAGCGGGAGCTCCTACGAGCAGTACTTC
TRBD2	TRBV7-6	TRBJ2-7	CASSSGGGAYEQYF	TGTGCCAGCAGCTCCGGGGGAGGGGCCTACGAGCAGTACTTC
TRBD2	TRBV4-2	TRBJ2-7	CASSQDSSGGQYEQYF	TGTGCCAGCAGCCAAGATTCAAGCGGGGGACAATACGAGCAGTACTTC
-	TRBV11-1	TRBJ2-1	CASSFGGEYNEQFF	TGTGCCAGCAGCTTCGGGGGAGAGTACAATGAGCAGTTCTTC
TRBD2	TRBV5-1	TRBJ2-5	CASSFGLAGGRVQETQYF	TGCGCCAGCAGCTTCGGACTAGCGGGGGGGAGGGTACAAGAGACCCAGTACTTC
-	TRBV7-8	TRBJ2-1	CASSPSRERSDNEQFF	TGTGCCAGCAGCCCATCCAGGGAAAGGTCCGACAATGAGCAGTTCTTC
-	TRBV18	TRBJ1-1	CASSLGERSPRGAFF	TGTGCCAGCTCACTAGGCGAAAGGTCACCAAGAGGAGCTTTCTTT
TRBD1	TRBV5-1	TRBJ1-2	CASSPDRGDYGYTF	TGCGCCAGCAGCCCGGACAGGGGGGACTATGGCTACACCTTC
TRBD2	TRBV19	TRBJ2-7	CASSPGLAGVYEQYF	TGTGCCAGTAGTCCTGGACTAGCGGGAGTTTACGAGCAGTACTTC
-	TRBV29-1	TRBJ2-7	CSVGTFSYEQYF	TGCAGCGTTGGGACTTTCTCATACGAGCAGTACTTC
TRBD1	TRBV18	TRBJ2-3	CASSAQGATDTQYF	TGTGCCAGCTCCGCACAGGGGGCAACAGATACGCAGTATTTT
-	TRBV4-3	TRBJ2-7	CASSQEDGSYEQYF	TGCGCCAGCAGCCAAGAAGACGGGAGCTACGAGCAGTACTTC
TRBD1	TRBV10-3	TRBJ1-2	CAISAGQGNYGYTF	TGTGCCATCAGTGCCGGACAGGGGAACTATGGCTACACCTTC
TRBD2	TRBV28	TRBJ2-3	CASSPGTSGDTQYF	TGTGCCAGCAGCCCCGGGACTAGCGGGGATACGCAGTATTTT
TRBD1	TRBV7-3	TRBJ2-3	CASSLTLPGQGLTDTQYF	TGTGCCAGCAGCTTAACTTTACCGGGACAGGGGTTGACAGATACGCAGTATTTT
-	TRBV6-5	TRBJ2-4	CASRPQDVAKNIQYF	TGTGCCAGCAGACCCCAGGATGTAGCCAAAAACATTCAGTACTTC
TRBD1	TRBV5-8	TRBJ1-2	CASSPDRGGKRGYTF	TGTGCCAGCAGCCCAGACAGGGGAGGAAAGCGCGGCTACACCTTC
TRBD1	TRBV20-1	TRBJ2-7	CSASDRDEQYF	TGCAGTGCGAGCGACAGGGACGAGCAGTACTTC
-	TRBV27	TRBJ2-2	CASRRAGTGELFF	TGTGCCAGCAGGCGGGCGGGCACCGGGGAGCTGTTTTTT
-	TRBV14	TRBJ2-7	CASSQTGSGGYEQYF	TGTGCCAGCAGCCAAACAGGGAGTGGGGGATACGAGCAGTACTTC
TRBD2	TRBV6-1	TRBJ2-7	CASRSPGLAGYEQYF	TGTGCCAGCAGGAGTCCGGGACTAGCGGGATACGAGCAGTACTTC
-	TRBV27	TRBJ2-5	CASSLSRGGETQYF	TGTGCCAGCAGTTTAAGTCGGGGAGGAGAGACCCAGTACTTC
TRBD1	TRBV28	TRBJ2-7	CASTGPGQGAYEQYF	TGTGCCAGCACTGGCCCGGGACAGGGGGCCTACGAGCAGTACTTC
TRBD1	TRBV10-3	TRBJ1-2	CAISESTGQGTRNYGYTF	TGTGCCATCAGTGAGAGCACTGGACAGGGGACCCGTAACTATGGCTACACCTTC
TRBD1	TRBV7-9	TRBJ2-7	CASSLGDSYEQYF	TGTGCCAGCAGCTTAGGGGACAGCTACGAGCAGTACTTC
-	TRBV20-1	TRBJ1-5	CSAREGQPQHF	TGCAGTGCAAGGGAGGGCCAGCCCCAGCATTTT
-	TRBV5-5	TRBJ1-2	CASSPSSSNYGYTF	TGTGCCAGCAGCCCCTCTTCGTCTAACTATGGCTACACCTTC
TRBD1	TRBV6-6	TRBJ1-2	CASSSGQAVRGYTF	TGTGCCAGCAGTTCCGGACAGGCCGTAAGGGGCTACACCTTC
TRBD1	TRBV4-3	TRBJ2-7	CASSQANRGRTEQYF	TGCGCCAGCAGCCAAGCGAACAGGGGGCGTACCGAGCAGTACTTC
TRBD2	TRBV4-3	TRBJ2-3	CASSQRASGGSTDTQYF	TGCGCCAGCAGCCAAAGGGCTAGCGGGGGAAGCACAGATACGCAGTATTTT
TRBD2	TRBV6-5	TRBJ2-1	CASSYSAGGPKNEQFF	TGTGCCAGCAGTTACTCCGCGGGAGGGCCGAAGAATGAGCAGTTCTTC
TRBD1	TRBV19	TRBJ1-2	CASSSPGTEPNYGYTF	TGTGCCAGTAGTTCTCCCGGGACAGAACCTAACTATGGCTACACCTTC
-	TRBV19	TRBJ2-7	CASSSRDISYEQYF	TGTGCCAGTAGTTCCCGGGACATCTCCTACGAGCAGTACTTC
TRBD1	TRBV4-3	TRBJ1-4	CASSRLDRGSEKLFF	TGCGCCAGCAGCCGCCTGGACAGGGGGAGCGAAAAACTGTTTTTT
-	TRBV6-6	TRBJ1-3	CASSTQGYGNTIYF	TGTGCCAGCAGTACGCAGGGGTATGGAAACACCATATATTTT
TRBD1	TRBV5-1	TRBJ2-7	CASSLRPGGYTYEQYF	TGCGCCAGCAGCTTGCGTCCAGGGGGCTATACCTACGAGCAGTACTTC
-	TRBV6-5	TRBJ2-7	CASSYSVGLKTYEQYF	TGTGCCAGCAGTTACTCAGTCGGACTAAAAACCTACGAGCAGTACTTC
TRBD1	TRBV27	TRBJ2-3	CASRIRGTDTQYF	TGTGCCAGCAGAATCAGGGGGACAGATACGCAGTATTTT
-	TRBV4-2	TRBJ2-5	CASSQGASRGETQYF	TGTGCCAGCAGCCAGGGTGCTAGCCGGGGGGAGACCCAGTACTTC
TRBD1	TRBV19	TRBJ2-5	CASSPQGASETQYF	TGTGCCAGTAGCCCACAGGGGGCATCAGAGACCCAGTACTTC
-	TRBV7-3	TRBJ2-1	CASSLTTGNEQFF	TGTGCCAGCAGCTTAACAACAGGCAATGAGCAGTTCTTC
-	TRBV4-2	TRBJ2-7	CASSQEDSRTAYEQYF	TGTGCCAGCAGCCAAGAAGACTCACGAACCGCCTACGAGCAGTACTTC
-	TRBV6-5	TRBJ1-1	CASSLPGATNTEAFF	TGTGCCAGCAGTTTACCAGGGGCCACGAACACTGAAGCTTTCTTT
TRBD1	TRBV6-5	TRBJ2-7	CASSYGTGPSYEQYF	TGTGCCAGCAGTTACGGGACAGGGCCAAGCTACGAGCAGTACTTC
-	TRBV5-6	TRBJ2-1	CASSTSHEQFF	TGTGCCAGCAGTACGAGCCATGAGCAGTTCTTC
-	TRBV27	TRBJ1-2	CASSLSGSYGYTF	TGTGCCAGCAGTTTAAGCGGGAGCTATGGCTACACCTTC
-	TRBV7-9	TRBJ1-2	CASSLEQASYGYTF	TGTGCCAGCAGCTTAGAACAGGCTTCTTATGGCTACACCTTC
-	TRBV30	TRBJ2-2	CAWSPRGGGGELFF	TGTGCCTGGAGTCCCCGCGGGGGCGGAGGGGAGCTGTTTTTT
TRBD2	TRBV4-3	TRBJ2-3	CASSQDLAGAPSTDTQYF	TGCGCCAGCAGCCAAGATCTCGCGGGAGCACCTAGCACAGATACGCAGTATTTT
-	TRBV5-1	TRBJ2-2	CASSISGSNTGELFF	TGCGCCAGCAGCATCAGCGGGTCGAACACCGGGGAGCTGTTTTTT
-	TRBV30	TRBJ2-2	CAWKGGGWNTGELFF	TGTGCCTGGAAGGGGGGGGGCTGGAACACCGGGGAGCTGTTTTTT
-	TRBV7-9	TRBJ1-6	CASTDTSGFIHF	TGTGCCAGCACCGACACGTCAGGGTTTATCCACTTT
-	TRBV25-1	TRBJ2-5	CASNDGSWGETQYF	TGTGCCAGCAACGACGGTAGCTGGGGCGAGACCCAGTACTTC
TRBD1	TRBV7-2	TRBJ1-3	CASSLVGTDAGNTIYF	TGTGCCAGCAGCTTAGTCGGGACAGACGCTGGAAACACCATATATTTT
TRBD1	TRBV6-5	TRBJ2-5	CASSSLAGGQETQYF	TGTGCCAGCAGTTCCCTGGCAGGGGGCCAAGAGACCCAGTACTTC
TRBD2	TRBV5-1	TRBJ2-7	CASSLGLAGSNEQYF	TGCGCCAGCAGCCTTGGACTAGCGGGAAGCAACGAGCAGTACTTC
-	TRBV29-1	TRBJ2-1	CSVEGLAREQFF	TGCAGCGTTGAAGGGCTAGCCCGTGAGCAGTTCTTC
TRBD1	TRBV6-6	TRBJ1-1	CASSWDRGEAFF	TGTGCCAGCAGTTGGGACAGGGGAGAAGCTTTCTTT